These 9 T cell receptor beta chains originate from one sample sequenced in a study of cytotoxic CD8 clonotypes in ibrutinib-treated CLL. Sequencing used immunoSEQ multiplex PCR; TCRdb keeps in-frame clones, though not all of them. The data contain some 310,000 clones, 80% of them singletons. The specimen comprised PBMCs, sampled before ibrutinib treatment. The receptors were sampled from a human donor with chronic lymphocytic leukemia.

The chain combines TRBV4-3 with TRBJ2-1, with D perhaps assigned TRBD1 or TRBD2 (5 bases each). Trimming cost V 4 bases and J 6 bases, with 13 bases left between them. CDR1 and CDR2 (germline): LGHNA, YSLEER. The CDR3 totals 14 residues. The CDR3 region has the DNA TGCGCCAGCAGCCTCACCGGGACCATCAATGAGCAGTTCTTC. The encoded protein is CASSLTGTINEQFF.

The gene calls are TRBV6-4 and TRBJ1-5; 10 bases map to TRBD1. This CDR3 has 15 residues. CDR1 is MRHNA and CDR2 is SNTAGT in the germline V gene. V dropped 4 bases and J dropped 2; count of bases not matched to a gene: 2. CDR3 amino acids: CASSAGQGGNQPQHF. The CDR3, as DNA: TGTGCCAGCAGTGCTGGACAGGGGGGCAATCAGCCCCAGCATTTT.

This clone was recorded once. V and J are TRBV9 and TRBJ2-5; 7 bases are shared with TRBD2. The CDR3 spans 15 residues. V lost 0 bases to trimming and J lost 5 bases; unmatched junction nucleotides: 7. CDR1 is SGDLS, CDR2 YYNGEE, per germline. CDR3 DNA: TGTGCCAGCAGCGTAGACCCTGGGAGGGCTGAGACCCAGTACTTC. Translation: CASSVDPGRAETQYF.

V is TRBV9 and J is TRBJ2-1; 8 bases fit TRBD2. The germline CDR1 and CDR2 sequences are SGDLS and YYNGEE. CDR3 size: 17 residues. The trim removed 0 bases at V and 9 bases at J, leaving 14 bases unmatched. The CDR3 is CASSVAQRTSQVREQFF. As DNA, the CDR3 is TGTGCCAGCAGCGTAGCGCAGCGGACTAGCCAGGTTCGTGAGCAGTTCTTC.

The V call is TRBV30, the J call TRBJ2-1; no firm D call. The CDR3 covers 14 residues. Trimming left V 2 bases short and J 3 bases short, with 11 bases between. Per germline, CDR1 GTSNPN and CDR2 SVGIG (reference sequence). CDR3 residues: CAWSLTRYYNEQFF. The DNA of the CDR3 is TGTGCCTGGAGTTTAACGCGATACTACAATGAGCAGTTCTTC.

The chain's CDR3 is CASSLTSSFIYEQYF. CDR3 DNA sequence: TGTGCCAGCAGTTTGACGTCTAGTTTTATCTACGAGCAGTACTTC. The chain carries TRBV27 and TRBJ2-7, with D hard to call. The CDR3 contains 15 residues. The V end was cut by 3 bases, the J end by 3 bases, with 15 bases between. The germline V gene encodes CDR1 MNHEY and CDR2 SMNVEV (reference sequence).

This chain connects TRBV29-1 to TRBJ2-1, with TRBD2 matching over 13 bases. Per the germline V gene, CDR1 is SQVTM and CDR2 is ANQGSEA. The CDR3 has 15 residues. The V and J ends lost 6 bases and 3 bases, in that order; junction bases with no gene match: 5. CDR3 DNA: TGCAGCGTGGTGGGACTAGCGGGACTCTACAATGAGCAGTTCTTC. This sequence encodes CSVVGLAGLYNEQFF.

The DNA of the CDR3 is TGTGCCGTCCCGGAGGATTCCCCCACTGAAGCTTTCTTT. This codes for CAVPEDSPTEAFF. The chain carries TRBV10-3 and TRBJ1-1; D remains ambiguous. In germline, CDR1 is ENHRY, CDR2 SYGVKD. This CDR3 is built from 13 residues. Between the trimmed V and J ends, which lost 11 bases and 4 bases, there was a span of 17 bases.

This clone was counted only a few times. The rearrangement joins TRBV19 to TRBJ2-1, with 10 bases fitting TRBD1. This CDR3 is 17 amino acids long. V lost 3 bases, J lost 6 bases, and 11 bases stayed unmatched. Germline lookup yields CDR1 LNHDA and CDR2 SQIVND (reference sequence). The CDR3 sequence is CASSIPRGTGAFNEQFF. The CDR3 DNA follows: TGTGCCAGTAGTATCCCGAGGGGGACAGGGGCTTTCAATGAGCAGTTCTTC.